These 30 T cell receptor beta chains share one sample of origin, sequenced in a study of blood T cell repertoires in COVID-19. Assay used: immunoSEQ multiplex PCR; TCRdb lists only in-frame clones, some missing. The sample has some 220,000 clones, 75% to 85% seen once. The sequenced sample was peripheral blood. The source of these receptors is a woman aged 70-85 years with COVID-19, enrolled during active disease.

The gene calls are TRBV6-5 and TRBJ1-1, with no clear D. Germline-derived CDR1 and CDR2 are MNHEY and SVGAGI. The V end was cut by 0 bases, the J end by 11 bases, with 16 bases between. CDR3 length equals 14 residues. The CDR3 reads CASSYSVGVSTAFF. As DNA, the CDR3 is TGTGCCAGCAGTTACTCTGTGGGAGTTTCCACTGCTTTCTTT.

This chain uses TRBV19 with TRBJ2-2; perhaps TRBD1 as D (6 bases). The CDR3 contains 16 residues. V was shortened by 9 bases and J by 0 bases, with 17 bases between the two germline ends. The germline gives CDR1 LNHDA, CDR2 SQIVND (reference sequence). The CDR3 region has the DNA TGTGCCAGCGGCTACAGGGCGATCACGAACACCGGGGAGCTGTTTTTT. Encoded protein: CASGYRAITNTGELFF.

The chain uses TRBV7-9 and TRBJ2-5; D is unresolved. The CDR3 consists of 15 residues. The germline V gene has CDR1 SEHNR and CDR2 FQNEAQ (reference sequence). V shed 2 bases and J shed 1 base, with 11 bases lying between them. The CDR3 is CASSLSPPVQETQYF. The CDR3 DNA reads as TGTGCCAGCAGCTTATCCCCTCCGGTCCAAGAGACCCAGTACTTC. Filled out from reference TRBV7-9 and TRBJ2-5, the complete variable domain reads DTGVSQNPRHKITKRGQNVTFRCDPISEHNRLYWYRQTLGQGPEFLTYFQNEAQLEKSRLLSDRFSAERPKGSFSTLEIQRTEQGDSAMYLCASSLSPPVQETQYFGPGTRLLVL.

The gene calls are TRBV29-1 and TRBJ1-1; maybe TRBD1 (5 bases). The CDR3 has 12 amino acids. The germline V gene encodes CDR1 SQVTM and CDR2 ANQGSEA. V was cut by 7 bases and J by 0 bases, with 9 bases left in between. CDR3 region: CSGGTVNTEAFF. CDR3 sequence (DNA): TGCAGCGGCGGGACGGTGAACACTGAAGCTTTCTTT.

This chain connects TRBV4-2 to TRBJ1-6, with TRBD1 as a possible D gene (6 bases). There are 17 residues in the CDR3. CDR1 is LGHNA and CDR2 is YNFKEQ in the germline V gene. V lost 1 base and J lost 0, with 10 bases in between. CDR3 loop: CASSQGGGDSYNSPLHF. The CDR3 DNA is TGTGCCAGCAGCCAAGGTGGGGGCGACTCCTATAATTCACCCCTCCACTTT.

This chain joins TRBV11-1 and TRBJ1-1; 9 bases match TRBD1. Unmatched junction bases numbered 5, after V lost 3 bases and J lost 6 bases. The CDR3 has 14 residues. The germline gives CDR1 SGHAT, CDR2 FQDESV (reference sequence). CDR3 sequence reads: CASSFTGGRSEAFF. The CDR3 nucleotides read TGTGCCAGCAGCTTCACAGGGGGCCGCTCTGAAGCTTTCTTT.

The rearrangement joins TRBV5-1 to TRBJ1-2; 7 bases map to TRBD1. The length of the CDR3 is 16 residues. J lost 3 bases, V lost 3 bases, and 11 bases had no gene match. CDR1 is SGHRS, CDR2 YFSETQ, per germline. CDR3 residues: CASSSPATGMDYGYTF. For the CDR3, the DNA is TGCGCCAGCAGCTCCCCCGCGACAGGGATGGACTATGGCTACACCTTC.

V usage is TRBV7-3 and J usage is TRBJ2-5; D is unresolved. This CDR3 contains 13 residues. Germline V gene data show CDR1 as SGHTA and CDR2 as FQGTGA. V was trimmed by 0 bases and J by 3 bases, leaving 5 bases between them. The CDR3 DNA sequence: TGTGCCAGCAGCTTAACGTCCGAAGAGACCCAGTACTTC. The encoded protein is CASSLTSEETQYF.

The chain recombines TRBV7-2 with TRBJ2-3; 10 positions match TRBD1. V lost 4 bases and J lost 0; bases outside the gene matches: 10. Germline V gene lookup returns CDR1 SGHTA and CDR2 FQGNSA. The length of the CDR3 is 18 residues. The CDR3 reads CASSSGTGVGLSTDTQYF. CDR3 nucleotides: TGTGCCAGCAGCTCCGGGACAGGGGTTGGACTCAGCACAGATACGCAGTATTTT.

The rearrangement uses TRBV21-1 and TRBJ1-6; no check of the table's D call, TRBD1, against the DNA was made. TRBV21-1 is reported as a pseudogene. CDR3 length equals 17 residues. The CDR3 protein is CASSADRESSYNSPLHF. The CDR3 bases are TGTGCCAGCAGCGCCGACAGGGAGAGCTCCTATAATTCACCCCTCCACTTT.

This chain uses TRBV12-3 or TRBV12-4 with TRBJ1-1; possible D gene TRBD1, 6 bases. The CDR3 spans 12 residues. Trimming took 3 bases from V and 11 from J, leaving 13 bases between them. The CDR3 spells CASSFSGTTAFF. DNA for the CDR3: TGTGCCAGCAGTTTCTCCGGGACAACGGCTTTCTTT.

The chain combines TRBV3-1 (or the pseudogene TRBV3-2) with TRBJ2-7, with D maybe TRBD1 (6 bases). Germline CDR1 is LGHDT and CDR2 is YNNKEL (reference sequence). The CDR3 extends over 14 amino acids. Trimming took off 1 base at V and 3 bases at J, with 10 bases between the two ends. The CDR3 region has the DNA TGTGCCAGCAGCCAAGTGACAGGTGACTACGAGCAGTACTTC. This encodes CASSQVTGDYEQYF.

This sequence joins TRBV9 and TRBJ2-7; the match to TRBD1 covers 10 bases. The CDR3 extends over 15 amino acids. With V trimmed by 4 bases and J by 6 bases, 10 bases remained unmatched. Germline CDR1 reads SGDLS; CDR2 reads YYNGEE. In nucleotides, the CDR3 is TGTGCCAGCAGCCCGAGAGGACAGGGGGGATTCGAGCAGTACTTC. Protein: CASSPRGQGGFEQYF.

The genes are TRBV10-3 and TRBJ1-4; D possibly corresponds to TRBD1 (5 bases). The length of the CDR3 is 13 residues. The germline V and J ends were trimmed by 8 bases and 5 bases, with 12 bases remaining between them. CDR1 is ENHRY and CDR2 is SYGVKD in the germline V gene. CDR3 bases: TGTGCCATCGGGGCTGCTACCAATGAAAAACTGTTTTTT. This gives the protein CAIGAATNEKLFF.

A single count supports this clone. This rearrangement joins TRBV6-1 to TRBJ1-5; D gene uncertain. V dropped 3 bases and J dropped 0 bases, with 9 bases sitting between them. This CDR3 is built from 15 residues. Germline V gives CDR1 MNHNS, CDR2 SASEGT. Written as DNA, the CDR3 is TGTGCCAGCAGTGAGTCCGCGTATAGCAATCAGCCCCAGCATTTT. As protein: CASSESAYSNQPQHF.

V is TRBV3-1 (or the pseudogene TRBV3-2) and J is TRBJ2-6; no definite D call. The CDR3 extends over 15 amino acids. Trimming left V 3 bases short and J 3 bases short, with 9 bases between. CDR1 is LGHDT and CDR2 is YNNKEL in the germline V gene (reference sequence). DNA for the CDR3: TGTGCCAGCAGCCACCGACGGGTTGGGGCCAACGTCCTGACTTTC. Translation gives CASSHRRVGANVLTF.

This clone was observed a few times. The chain couples TRBV7-9 to TRBJ1-3, with D possibly being TRBD1 (5 bases). CDR3 length equals 16 residues. Trimming removed 5 bases at V and 0 bases at J, with 14 bases between. From germline, CDR1 is SEHNR and CDR2 FQNEAQ (reference sequence). CDR3 region: CASSPREDISGNTIYF. The CDR3 nucleotides are TGTGCCAGCAGCCCTAGGGAGGACATCTCTGGAAACACCATATATTTT.

This chain uses TRBV7-2 with TRBJ2-7; D ambiguous. The V gene lost 2 bases and the J gene lost 4 bases, with 15 bases spanning the gap. Germline assignment: CDR1 SGHTA and CDR2 FQGNSA. This CDR3 has 15 residues. The CDR3 reads CASSLFPIPGYEQYF. In DNA form, the CDR3 reads TGTGCCAGCAGCTTATTTCCTATCCCAGGTTACGAGCAGTACTTC.

CDR3 coding DNA: TGTGCCAGCAGCTCAGGGGGCGCAGAGGAAAAACTGTTTTTT. It is translated as CASSSGGAEEKLFF. The chain joins TRBV5-5 to TRBJ1-4, with 8 bases identical to TRBD1. The V gene's germline CDR1 is SGHKS and CDR2 YYEKEE (reference sequence). Losses at the gene ends were 3 bases for V and 8 bases for J; bases not matched to a gene: 6. This CDR3 is built from 14 residues.

With respect to this clone: Other DNA sequences in this specimen translate into the identical CDR3. The V call is TRBV12-3 or TRBV12-4, the J call TRBJ2-7; D is possibly TRBD2 (5 bases). The CDR3 has 13 residues. Trimming pared 3 bases from V and 3 bases from J, leaving 9 bases between. CDR3 protein: CASSFSGSYEQYF. CDR3 sequence (DNA): TGTGCCAGCAGTTTCTCTGGGAGCTACGAGCAGTACTTC.

The rearrangement joins TRBV7-9 to TRBJ1-3; 8 nucleotides align to TRBD1. This CDR3 contains 17 residues. CDR1 and CDR2 from the germline V gene are SEHNR and FQNEAQ (reference sequence). V lost 5 bases and J lost 0; bases outside the gene matches: 9. CDR3: CASSLPTGASSGNTIYF. The CDR3 nucleotides read TGTGCCAGCAGCCTCCCGACAGGGGCGAGCTCTGGAAACACCATATATTTT.

The chain carries TRBV23-1 and TRBJ1-6; D is unclear. TRBV23-1 counts as an open reading frame of uncertain function. V was pared by 6 bases and J by 8 bases, with 17 bases between. The CDR3 loop spans 15 amino acids. For the CDR3, the DNA is TGCGCCAGCAGGCCAGTAAGAAATATTTATTCACCCCTCCACTTT. This codes for CASRPVRNIYSPLHF.

The rearrangement joins TRBV7-2 to TRBJ2-2, with a tentative D call TRBD1 (5 bases). Germline-derived CDR1 and CDR2 are SGHTA and FQGNSA. The length of the CDR3 is 16 residues. Trimming took 2 bases from V and 0 from J, leaving 10 bases between them. CDR3 region: CASSLFAGTNTGELFF. DNA of the CDR3: TGTGCCAGCAGCTTATTCGCAGGGACGAACACCGGGGAGCTGTTTTTT.

This chain links TRBV6-5 with TRBJ1-2; TRBD1 is a possible D gene (5 bases). CDR1 is MNHEY and CDR2 is SVGAGI in the germline V gene. With 0 bases removed from V and 1 base from J, the gap between germline ends came to 12 bases. The CDR3 is 16 residues long. For the CDR3, the DNA is TGTGCCAGCAGTTACTCATCCTCACAGGTTAACTATGGCTACACCTTC. It yields the protein CASSYSSSQVNYGYTF.

The chain couples TRBV3-1 (or the pseudogene TRBV3-2) to TRBJ1-6, with 7 bases aligning to TRBD1. V lost 5 bases to trimming and J lost 3 bases; unmatched junction nucleotides: 10. Germline V gene sequence: CDR1 LGHDT, CDR2 YNNKEL (reference sequence). The CDR3 runs 17 residues. CDR3 nucleotide sequence: TGTGCCAGCAGCGAAATTATCCGGACAGGCTATAATTCACCCCTCCACTTT. Translated: CASSEIIRTGYNSPLHF.

The rearrangement links TRBV2 to TRBJ1-2, with D hard to call. The CDR3 sequence is 13 residues long. Germline CDR1 is SNHLY and CDR2 is FYNNEI. V lost 2 bases, J lost 7 bases, and 11 bases lay in between. DNA for the CDR3: TGTGCCAGCAGTGAACCTCTACGGGGTGGCTACACCTTC. Encoded protein: CASSEPLRGGYTF.

This clone has only one observation. The V gene is TRBV21-1, the J gene TRBJ1-1; the DNA was not compared with TRBD1, the D call given in the table. TRBV21-1 represents a pseudogene. This CDR3 contains 14 residues. The DNA for the CDR3 is TGTGCCAGCAGCAAAGATAGGGGCAACACTGAAGCTTTCTTT. This sequence encodes CASSKDRGNTEAFF.

The rearrangement links TRBV29-1 to TRBJ2-1, with D possibly being TRBD2 (7 bases). CDR1 is SQVTM, CDR2 ANQGSEA, per germline. V shed 6 bases and J shed 3 bases, with 21 bases lying between them. This CDR3 has 16 amino acids. Here the CDR3 reads CSVRANRDYNYNEQFF. CDR3 in DNA: TGCAGCGTACGAGCAAACAGGGACTACAACTACAATGAGCAGTTCTTC.

V usage is TRBV2 and J usage is TRBJ2-1; a possible D gene is TRBD1 (7 bases). The CDR3 contains 15 residues. Germline CDR1 is SNHLY and CDR2 is FYNNEI. Trimming cost V 2 bases and J 6 bases, with 14 bases left between them. In nucleotides, the CDR3 is TGTGCCAGCAGTGAAAGGCAGGGGGGATTCAATGAGCAGTTCTTC. This encodes CASSERQGGFNEQFF.

The chain links TRBV12-3 or TRBV12-4 to TRBJ1-1; TRBD1 matches 8 bases. This CDR3 is built from 13 residues. The ends lost 7 bases at V and 3 bases at J; junction bases unmatched: 4. The CDR3 DNA reads as TGTGCCAGCACCAAGGACAGGGACACTGAAGCTTTCTTT. This gives the protein CASTKDRDTEAFF.